This T cell receptor (beta chain) originates from a study of T cells in Graves' hyperthyroidism and ophthalmopathy. The study's findings and limits: Most expanded thyroid clonotypes above 0.001 recurred in blood. The model's output predicted ophthalmopathy at a median of roughly 6.9 months prior to onset.

The study left out patients who had uncontrolled infection, other autoimmune disease, pregnancy or lactation. Diagnosis relied on clinical symptoms, serum thyroxine and TRAb, thyroid ultrasound and orbital computed tomography. Amplification targeted TCR beta CDR3 regions from RNA transcripts. The HTBI primer set drove a first-round RT-PCR of the TCR CDR3. TCRdb passed the multiplex PCR reads through MiXCR, listing each CDR3 protein once. The data hold 200,000 to 250,000 distinct CDR3 sequences, with about 17% observed a single time. This clonotype was observed a handful of times. Its cognate antigen is unknown. This CDR3 has 13 amino acids. V was trimmed by 8 bases and J by 7 bases, leaving 15 bases between them. Germline V gene data show CDR1 as MNHNS and CDR2 as SASEGT.

Sequencing used blood. This chain links TRBV6-1 with TRBJ1-5; D is possibly TRBD1 (5 bases). This sequence originates from a woman aged 18-29 years with Graves' ophthalmopathy. The CDR3 DNA reads as TGTGCCAGCGGCGAGGGCAGGGAACAGCCCCAGCATTTT. Protein product: CASGEGREQPQHF.